The 14 T cell receptor beta chains below were found in one sample sequenced in a study of cytomegalovirus exposure and HLA in healthy donors. A multiplex PCR was run with 60 Vbeta primers and 13 Jbeta primers. Only in-frame clones appear in the TCRdb table, and some are missing; sequencing was by immunoSEQ multiplex PCR. The data hold roughly 68,000 clones, with around 80% observed a single time. Material: PBMCs. The origin of the receptors is a woman under 40 in good health and CMV-seropositive.

The genes are TRBV4-1 and TRBJ1-6; 8 bases are a match to TRBD1. The CDR3 contains 19 residues. CDR1 MGHRA and CDR2 YSYEKL come from the germline V gene. The junction had 8 bases not matched to a gene; V was cut back by 1 base and J by 0 bases. The DNA for the CDR3 is TGCGCCAGCAGCCAAGTACAGGGGGGTCTAAGCTCCTATAATTCACCCCTCCACTTT. It codes for CASSQVQGGLSSYNSPLHF.

J is TRBJ2-3 and V is TRBV27; 10 positions agree with TRBD1. Germline lookup yields CDR1 MNHEY and CDR2 SMNVEV (reference sequence). The CDR3 has 16 amino acids. Germline trimming cut 6 bases from V and 5 bases from J; bases unmatched to any gene: 11. CDR3 nucleotide sequence: TGTGCCAGCAGCCCCCTAGGGACAGGGGAAGGAGATACGCAGTATTTT. This gives the protein CASSPLGTGEGDTQYF.

The CDR3 spells CASSSSGRREETQYF. CDR3 nucleotide sequence: TGTGCCAGCAGTTCTAGCGGGAGGCGTGAAGAGACCCAGTACTTC. V and J are TRBV7-6 and TRBJ2-5, with TRBD2 identical over 11 bases. The CDR3 totals 15 residues. Germline V gives CDR1 SGHVS, CDR2 FNYEAQ. V was pared by 6 bases and J by 3 bases, with 6 bases of the junction left unmatched.

Only a few counts were recorded for this clone. Germline and junction disagree at one end, which may indicate a read error. This chain uses TRBV7-7 with TRBJ1-1, with D possibly matching TRBD1 (6 bases). CDR3 size: 13 residues. The germline V gene encodes CDR1 SSHAT and CDR2 FNYEAQ (reference sequence). DNA of the CDR3: TGTGCTAGCAGCCTTTCAGGGGACACTGAAGCTTTCTTT. Amino acid sequence: CASSLSGDTEAFF.

The J gene is TRBJ2-7, the V gene TRBV27; 9 bases map to TRBD2. Germline V gene sequence: CDR1 MNHEY, CDR2 SMNVEV (reference sequence). Trimming cost V 6 bases and J 3 bases; bases outside gene matches: 12. This CDR3 spans 16 amino acids. CDR3 protein: CASREREASLYYEQYF. In nucleotides, the CDR3 is TGTGCCAGCAGGGAGCGGGAGGCGTCCCTTTACTACGAGCAGTACTTC.

This clone has just one count. The chain joins TRBV28 to TRBJ1-5; tentative D call: TRBD1 (5 bases). The CDR3 spans 17 residues. The V gene's germline CDR1 is MDHEN and CDR2 SYDVKM. V lost 4 bases and J 1 base, leaving 17 bases between the germline ends. CDR3 DNA: TGTGCCAGCAGTTCATTTTCCTCCAAGGGGAGCAATCAGCCCCAGCATTTT. This gives the protein CASSSFSSKGSNQPQHF.

This clone has more than one count but fewer than ten. J is TRBJ2-2 and V is TRBV5-1; TRBD2 agrees at 11 bases. V was pared by 7 bases and J by 3 bases, with 5 bases of the junction left unmatched. Germline CDR1 SGHRS, CDR2 YFSETQ. This CDR3 comprises 15 residues. For the CDR3, the DNA is TGCGCCAGCGAACTAGCGGGAGCTTACACCGGGGAGCTGTTTTTT. Protein: CASELAGAYTGELFF.

The CDR3 sequence: CAWNEGQETQYF. The CDR3 nucleotides are TGTGCCTGGAACGAGGGACAAGAGACCCAGTACTTC. V and J are TRBV30 and TRBJ2-5, with a tentative D call TRBD2 (5 bases). The V end was cut by 4 bases, the J end by 2 bases, with 8 bases between. Germline loops: CDR1 GTSNPN, CDR2 SVGIG (reference sequence). The CDR3 is made up of 12 amino acids.

The V and J genes are TRBV4-1 and TRBJ2-4; D unresolved. The CDR3 extends over 15 amino acids. Per germline, CDR1 MGHRA and CDR2 YSYEKL. V lost 3 bases, J lost 0 bases, and 9 bases lay in between. The DNA of the CDR3 is TGCGCCAGCAGCCAGTTAATACTAGCCAAAAACATTCAGTACTTC. It encodes CASSQLILAKNIQYF.

This rearrangement joins TRBV9 to TRBJ2-7; no clear D. This CDR3 comprises 14 residues. Germline V gene sequence: CDR1 SGDLS, CDR2 YYNGEE. V lost 4 bases and J 0 bases, leaving 11 bases between the germline ends. In DNA, the CDR3 is TGTGCCAGCAGCCCTCACGTCAGCTCCTACGAGCAGTACTTC. As protein: CASSPHVSSYEQYF.

This rearrangement joins TRBV4-1 to TRBJ2-3, with no clear D. V was clipped by 3 bases and J by 3 bases, with 7 bases between them. The CDR3 covers 13 residues. Germline V gene sequence: CDR1 MGHRA, CDR2 YSYEKL. The CDR3 spells CASSQQQTDTQYF. Here the CDR3 DNA reads TGCGCCAGCAGCCAGCAACAGACAGATACGCAGTATTTT.

This clone was seen a few times. The CDR3 loop reads CASSDSGRYEQYF. DNA for the CDR3: TGTGCCAGCAGCGATAGCGGGAGGTACGAGCAGTACTTC. V usage is TRBV7-2 and J usage is TRBJ2-7, with 10 positions matching TRBD2. Germline V lookup: CDR1 SGHTA, CDR2 FQGNSA. The ends lost 5 bases at V and 4 bases at J; junction bases unmatched: 2. The CDR3 length is 13 residues. Full variable domain (remainder filled in from reference TRBV7-2 and TRBJ2-7): GAGVSQSPSNKVTEKGKDVELRCDPISGHTALYWYRQSLGQGLEFLIYFQGNSAPDKSGLPSDRFSAERTGGSVSTLTIQRTQQEDSAVYLCASSDSGRYEQYFGPGTRLTVT.

This chain connects TRBV4-2 to TRBJ1-2, with TRBD1 identical over 9 bases. V was clipped by 0 bases and J by 8 bases; unmatched bases: 4. CDR3 length: 14 residues. Germline CDR1 and CDR2: LGHNA and YNFKEQ. The CDR3 sequence is CASSQDRQGGGYTF. For the CDR3, the DNA is TGTGCCAGCAGCCAAGATCGACAGGGGGGGGGCTACACCTTC.

This clone has a single count. The genes are TRBV6-6 and TRBJ2-7; 11 nucleotides line up with TRBD2. The germline CDR1 and CDR2 sequences are MNHNY and SVGAGI (reference sequence). The CDR3 sequence is 16 residues long. V lost 5 bases and J lost 4; bases outside the gene matches: 10. The CDR3 loop reads CASSNDPGLAVYEQYF. Written as DNA, the CDR3 is TGTGCCAGCAGTAACGACCCGGGACTAGCGGTATACGAGCAGTACTTC.